Sequencing of this T cell receptor (beta chain) was carried out in a study of CD8 T cells in ankylosing spondylitis. General study findings and limits: Ankylosing spondylitis blood seemed to carry a telltale TCR beta motif made of several highly homologous variants.

The CDR3 is 14 amino acids. Trimming removed 4 bases at V and 6 bases at J, with 14 bases between. Germline V lookup: CDR1 MNHEY, CDR2 SVGEGT. Each CDR3 protein gets one entry after TCRdb re-called the 5' RACE reads with MiXCR. The sample carries hundreds of thousands of distinct CDR3 sequences, 10% to 15% recorded once. As to this clonotype: Its antigen remains unidentified.

The sequenced sample was blood, either unsorted or a sorted T cell fraction (not recorded which). The TCR was taken from a male donor with ankylosing spondylitis. The chain links TRBV6-2 or TRBV6-3 to TRBJ2-3, with a weak D call TRBD1 (5 bases). The CDR3 bases are TGTGCCAGCAGTTGGGGCCAGGTCCTGGATACGCAGTATTTT. Its translation: CASSWGQVLDTQYF.